The 26 T cell receptor beta chains presented below share a single source sample, sequenced in a study of OX40 agonist ivuxolimab in advanced cancers. Library creation used the immunoSEQ multiplex PCR assay. The table was pulled from immuneACCESS by TCRdb, which kept in-frame rearrangements only. Such tables lose some clones; where checked, under half of the loss comes from unresolved V genes, and the rest has no known cause. This sample comprises 80,000 to 100,000 clones, 85% to 95% of them detected only once. Clones ranked in the top ten supply approximately 2.9% of the sample. The material was CD4+ or CD8+ T cells sorted from blood, obtained in a trial of the OX40 agonist ivuxolimab. The receptors originated from an adult with an advanced solid tumor such as melanoma, head and neck, liver or kidney cancer.

The V gene is TRBV10-1, the J gene TRBJ2-1, with D unclear. The CDR3 covers 14 residues. Germline V gene data show CDR1 as WNHNN and CDR2 as SYGVQD (reference sequence). V was trimmed by 2 bases and J by 8 bases, leaving 13 bases between them. The CDR3 DNA is TGCGCCAGCAGTGAGCGGGCGCCAGGCGATGAGCAGTTCTTC. Residues: CASSERAPGDEQFF.

The rearrangement joins TRBV5-5 to TRBJ1-5; D is unclear. The V end was cut by 4 bases, the J end by 1 base, with 12 bases between. Germline loops: CDR1 SGHKS, CDR2 YYEKEE (reference sequence). This CDR3 spans 15 amino acids. CDR3 sequence: CASSPHGQSNQPQHF. In DNA, the CDR3 is TGTGCCAGCAGCCCACACGGGCAGAGCAATCAGCCCCAGCATTTT.

J is TRBJ1-1 and V is TRBV5-1; D call uncertain. V lost 1 base to trimming and J lost 3 bases, with 13 bases between them. CDR1 and CDR2 from the germline V gene are SGHRS and YFSETQ. The CDR3 covers 15 residues. The CDR3, as DNA: TGCGCCAGCAGCTTGTATGTCGGGGAGGACACTGAAGCTTTCTTT. As protein: CASSLYVGEDTEAFF.

This chain connects TRBV15 to TRBJ2-7, with D possibly TRBD2 on 5 matching bases. Trimming left V 3 bases short and J 0 bases short, with 9 bases between. CDR1 and CDR2 (germline): LNHNV, YYDKDF (reference sequence). This CDR3 contains 14 residues. The CDR3 here is CATSSRAVSYEQYF. The CDR3 DNA is TGTGCCACCAGCAGCCGAGCGGTCTCCTACGAGCAGTACTTC.

CDR3 sequence (DNA): TGCAGCGTTGAACCGGGAGTTACAGATACGCAGTATTTT. Protein: CSVEPGVTDTQYF. V and J are TRBV29-1 and TRBJ2-3; a weak D match, TRBD2 (6 bases). The CDR3 runs 13 residues. Germline-derived CDR1 and CDR2 are SQVTM and ANQGSEA. Trimming took off 2 bases at V and 3 bases at J, with 9 bases between the two ends.

V usage is TRBV7-2 and J usage is TRBJ1-2; D call uncertain. CDR1 and CDR2 from the germline V gene are SGHTA and FQGNSA. The length of the CDR3 is 13 residues. V dropped 5 bases and J dropped 4 bases, with 11 bases sitting between them. The CDR3 coding sequence is TGTGCCAGCAGCGCCTCGGATTCCTATGGCTACACCTTC. Translated: CASSASDSYGYTF.

The chain joins TRBV5-4 to TRBJ2-5, with TRBD1 matching 8 bases. The CDR3 is 14 amino acids. V was clipped by 2 bases and J by 5 bases; unmatched bases: 5. Germline lookup yields CDR1 SGHNT and CDR2 YYREEE (reference sequence). CDR3 in DNA: TGTGCCAGCAGCTTTTGGCAGGGGGCCGAGACCCAGTACTTC. Amino acid sequence: CASSFWQGAETQYF.

The rearrangement joins TRBV6-1 to TRBJ1-1, with D unresolved. The CDR3 sequence is 12 residues long. Trimming took 11 bases from V and 2 from J, leaving 12 bases between them. Per the germline V gene, CDR1 is MNHNS and CDR2 is SASEGT. This CDR3 is CACGRGNTEAFF. The CDR3 DNA sequence: TGTGCCTGCGGCCGGGGAAACACTGAAGCTTTCTTT.

V usage is TRBV11-3 and J usage is TRBJ2-3; D not certain. Germline CDR1 is SGHNT and CDR2 is YENEEA. The length of the CDR3 is 15 residues. V was shortened by 1 base and J by 2 bases, with 10 bases between the two germline ends. CDR3 loop: CASSLVGTDTDTQYF. The CDR3 DNA reads TGTGCCAGCAGCTTAGTTGGCACGGACACAGATACGCAGTATTTT.

This chain connects TRBV11-3 to TRBJ2-7; D uncertain. V was trimmed by 0 bases and J by 3 bases, leaving 6 bases between them. CDR1 and CDR2 from the germline V gene are SGHNT and YENEEA. The CDR3 spans 13 residues. The CDR3 region is CASSLEGSYEQYF. The CDR3 region has the DNA TGTGCCAGCAGCTTAGAAGGCAGCTACGAGCAGTACTTC.

The rearrangement joins TRBV9 to TRBJ1-5; 8 bases map to TRBD1. This CDR3 region has 15 residues. Looked up from germline, CDR1 is SGDLS and CDR2 is YYNGEE. The V segment lost 3 bases and the J segment 2 bases; nucleotides outside the gene matches: 4. This CDR3 reads CASSGPGQGNQPQHF. The CDR3 nucleotides read TGTGCCAGCAGCGGTCCGGGACAGGGCAATCAGCCCCAGCATTTT.

This chain links TRBV30 with TRBJ2-1; TRBD1 matches 9 bases. Germline CDR1 is GTSNPN and CDR2 is SVGIG (reference sequence). This CDR3 is 14 amino acids long. The junction had 7 bases not matched to a gene; V was cut back by 2 bases and J by 8 bases. CDR3 coding DNA: TGTGCCTGGAGTAGGGGACAGGGCCTCGATGAGCAGTTCTTC. Protein: CAWSRGQGLDEQFF.

This rearrangement joins TRBV2 to TRBJ2-7, with TRBD1 matching over 9 bases. The CDR3 consists of 14 residues. The V and J ends lost 6 bases and 0 bases, in that order; junction bases with no gene match: 3. Germline V gene lookup returns CDR1 SNHLY and CDR2 FYNNEI. Here the CDR3 reads CASRGTGFSYEQYF. The DNA of the CDR3 is TGTGCCAGCAGGGGGACAGGGTTCTCCTACGAGCAGTACTTC. The variable domain in full, completed from reference TRBV2 and TRBJ2-7, reads EPEVTQTPSHQVTQMGQEVILRCVPISNHLYFYWYRQILGQKVEFLVSFYNNEISEKSEIFDDQFSVERPDGSNFTLKIRSTKLEDSAMYFCASRGTGFSYEQYFGPGTRLTVT.

V is TRBV9 and J is TRBJ1-2, with TRBD1 matching over 9 bases. The CDR3 runs 14 residues. Germline V lookup: CDR1 SGDLS, CDR2 YYNGEE. Trimming cost V 1 base and J 6 bases; bases outside gene matches: 4. The CDR3 nucleotides read TGTGCCAGCAGCGTAAGACAGGGGGTCGATGGCTACACCTTC. Protein sequence: CASSVRQGVDGYTF.

This chain uses TRBV27 with TRBJ1-2; D is possibly TRBD1 (5 bases). Germline loops: CDR1 MNHEY, CDR2 SMNVEV (reference sequence). The CDR3 loop spans 15 amino acids. The germline V and J ends were trimmed by 3 bases and 4 bases, with 15 bases remaining between them. CDR3 sequence (DNA): TGTGCCAGCAGTTTGCGTTCCGGACACATCTATGGCTACACCTTC. Translated: CASSLRSGHIYGYTF.

CDR3: CASSSTGLYGYTF. DNA of the CDR3: TGTGCCAGCAGTTCGACAGGGTTATATGGCTACACCTTC. This chain links TRBV27 with TRBJ1-2, with 7 positions matching TRBD1. CDR3 length: 13 amino acids. Trimming removed 4 bases from V and 5 bases from J; junction bases left unmatched: 4. Germline lookup yields CDR1 MNHEY and CDR2 SMNVEV (reference sequence).

The V call is TRBV10-2, the J call TRBJ2-3; no firm D call. The V gene's germline CDR1 is WSHSY and CDR2 SAAADI. The length of the CDR3 is 13 residues. Between the trimmed V and J ends, which lost 4 bases and 4 bases, there was a span of 9 bases. The CDR3 protein is CASSGTAADTQYF. CDR3 DNA sequence: TGCGCCAGCAGTGGGACGGCGGCAGATACGCAGTATTTT.

This clone was found a few times. In nucleotides, the CDR3 is TGTGCCAGCAGCTCCCTAAGGTACGAGCAGTACTTC. Translating it yields CASSSLRYEQYF. The rearrangement links TRBV11-2 to TRBJ2-7, with no clear D. V dropped 4 bases and J dropped 4 bases, with 8 bases sitting between them. The germline gives CDR1 SGHAT, CDR2 FQNNGV. The CDR3 spans 12 residues.

The J gene is TRBJ1-2, the V gene TRBV5-4; D is unresolved. CDR3 size: 13 residues. CDR1 is SGHNT and CDR2 is YYREEE in the germline V gene (reference sequence). Trimming pared 0 bases from V and 14 bases from J, leaving 17 bases between. CDR3 nucleotide sequence: TGTGCCAGCAGCTTGGGACTTCCCGAGAAGCTGACCTTC. Amino acid sequence: CASSLGLPEKLTF.

The chain recombines TRBV2 with TRBJ2-1; D is unclear. The germline V gene encodes CDR1 SNHLY and CDR2 FYNNEI. CDR3 length: 14 amino acids. V was cut by 8 bases and J by 7 bases, with 18 bases left in between. The CDR3 sequence: CASSRRNRGNEQFF. In DNA, the CDR3 is TGTGCCAGCTCAAGAAGAAACCGAGGTAATGAGCAGTTCTTC.

The chain carries TRBV6-5 and TRBJ2-7; D could derive from TRBD1 or TRBD2 (5 bases each). Germline values: CDR1 MNHEY, CDR2 SVGAGI. Deletions cut 2 bases from V and 3 bases from J, with 11 bases between. This CDR3 has 14 residues. The CDR3, as DNA: TGTGCCAGCAGTTACCTGGGGGAAGGCTACGAGCAGTACTTC. This codes for CASSYLGEGYEQYF.

This rearrangement joins TRBV19 to TRBJ2-7; no clear D gene. The CDR3 totals 13 residues. Germline CDR1 and CDR2: LNHDA and SQIVND (reference sequence). The germline V and J ends were trimmed by 0 bases and 3 bases, with 6 bases remaining between them. This chain's CDR3 is CASSIDLNYEQYF. The CDR3 DNA is TGTGCCAGTAGTATAGATCTTAACTACGAGCAGTACTTC.

On this clone: Other DNA sequences in this specimen translate into the identical CDR3. The rearrangement joins TRBV27 to TRBJ1-2; the D is unclear. V gave up 5 bases and J gave up 8 bases, with 15 bases separating them. The CDR3 totals 13 residues. The germline gives CDR1 MNHEY, CDR2 SMNVEV (reference sequence). The CDR3 bases are TGTGCCAGCAGTCCGGGCCAGCGCTACGGCTACACCTTC. Its translation is CASSPGQRYGYTF.

V is TRBV10-1 and J is TRBJ1-5; weak D call: TRBD1 (5 bases). V gave up 2 bases and J gave up 7 bases, with 6 bases separating them. The CDR3 extends over 12 amino acids. Per the germline V gene, CDR1 is WNHNN and CDR2 is SYGVQD (reference sequence). Here the CDR3 DNA reads TGCGCCAGCAGTGAGGGGGGGCAGCCCCAGCATTTT. Its protein product is CASSEGGQPQHF.

This chain uses TRBV4-3 with TRBJ2-7; TRBD1 might be the D (6 bases). CDR3 length equals 15 residues. The ends were cut back, 1 base at V and 4 bases at J, with 14 bases in the middle. Germline V gene sequence: CDR1 LGHNA, CDR2 YSLEER. CDR3 nucleotides: TGCGCCAGCAGCCAAGCCCTCACAGGGCTATACGAGCAGTACTTC. It encodes CASSQALTGLYEQYF.

This chain connects TRBV6-5 to TRBJ2-5, with 8 bases fitting TRBD1. The junction had 4 bases not matched to a gene; V was cut back by 4 bases and J by 0 bases. The germline V gene has CDR1 MNHEY and CDR2 SVGAGI. The CDR3 is made up of 15 amino acids. Written as DNA, the CDR3 is TGTGCCAGCAGTTGGTCAGGGGGCAACCAAGAGACCCAGTACTTC. As protein: CASSWSGGNQETQYF.